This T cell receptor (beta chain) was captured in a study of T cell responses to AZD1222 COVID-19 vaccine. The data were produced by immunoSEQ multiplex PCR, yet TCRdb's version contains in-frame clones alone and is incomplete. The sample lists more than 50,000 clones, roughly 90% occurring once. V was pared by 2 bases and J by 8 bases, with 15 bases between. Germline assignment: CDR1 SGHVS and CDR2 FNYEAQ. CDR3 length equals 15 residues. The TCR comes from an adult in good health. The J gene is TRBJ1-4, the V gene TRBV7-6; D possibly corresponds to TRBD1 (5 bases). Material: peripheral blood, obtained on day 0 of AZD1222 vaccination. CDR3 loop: CASSLWAPRGEKLFF. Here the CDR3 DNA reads TGTGCCAGCAGCTTATGGGCGCCCCGGGGGGAAAAACTGTTTTTT.